This TCR beta chain derives from a study of shared clonotypes between healthy human individuals. Study context: Plates per donor: three CD4 naive, three CD4 memory, two CD8 naive, one CD8 memory. Study conclusions and caveats: Richness estimates generally favored naive over memory subsets.

CDR1 and CDR2 from the germline V gene are MGHRA and YSYEKL. This CDR3 contains 16 residues. Selected positively for CCR7 and CD45RO-negative, naive CD8 cells excluded terminally differentiated effector memory CD45RA+ cells. Researchers ran the assay at a deep level. Evenly divided among several immunoSEQ plates was the genomic DNA of each subset. Repertoires were generated with immunoSEQ multiplex PCR, while TCRdb's copy carries only in-frame clones and drops some. The sample yields nearly 600,000 clones, over 95% seen once. With respect to this clone: Its specificity is unknown.

This TCR was recovered from a woman aged 25 to 39 in good health. The sample was naive CD8+ T cells sorted from blood. The chain combines TRBV4-1 with TRBJ2-5; D is possibly TRBD1 or TRBD2 (6 bases each). The J call is in doubt because the DNA end fits TRBJ2-7 better. The CDR3 bases are TGCGCCAGCAGCCTCGGGGGCTCCCTTAGCTCCTACGAGCAGTACTTC. Its protein is CASSLGGSLSSYEQYF.